The 7 T cell receptor beta chains reported below all come from one sample, sequenced in a study of cytomegalovirus exposure and HLA in healthy donors (dated by TCRdb to the late 2010s). Preparation of the library involved the immunoSEQ multiplex PCR assay. A mixture of 60 forward primers for TCR Vbeta segments and 13 reverse primers for TCR Jbeta segments was used in the multiplex PCR. In TCRdb, the immuneACCESS table is reduced to in-frame sequences with V and J assigned. These tables do not hold every clone; where another copy was compared, an unresolved V gene accounts for under half, and the others remain unexplained. The sample records over 150,000 clones, 68% of which are singletons. The ten largest clonotypes hold approximately 1.5% of the sample. Sequencing input: PBMCs. Receptors originate from a man in his fifties or sixties in good health and CMV-seronegative.

CDR3 nucleotides: TGTGCCAGCACTAGGACAGGGGGCCGTGGCTACACCTTC. As protein: CASTRTGGRGYTF. The chain has TRBV2 and TRBJ1-2; 11 positions match TRBD1. CDR1 and CDR2 (germline): SNHLY, FYNNEI. V dropped 7 bases and J dropped 7; count of bases not matched to a gene: 5. CDR3 length: 13 residues. The complete variable domain, with remaining parts taken from reference TRBV2 and TRBJ1-2, reads EPEVTQTPSHQVTQMGQEVILRCVPISNHLYFYWYRQILGQKVEFLVSFYNNEISEKSEIFDDQFSVERPDGSNFTLKIRSTKLEDSAMYFCASTRTGGRGYTFGSGTRLTVV.

This chain joins TRBV19 and TRBJ2-3; TRBD1 might be the D (5 bases). The CDR3 runs to 19 residues. Germline V CDR1 and CDR2: LNHDA, SQIVND (reference sequence). V lost 2 bases and J lost 3, with 24 bases in between. CDR3 nucleotide sequence: TGTGCCAGTAGTATATACCCCAACAACAGGAGACAAAATACAGATACGCAGTATTTT. Its protein is CASSIYPNNRRQNTDTQYF.

The genes are TRBV2 and TRBJ2-5; D gene uncertain. Germline-derived CDR1 and CDR2 are SNHLY and FYNNEI. The CDR3 consists of 14 residues. V was cut by 2 bases and J by 1 base, with 8 bases left in between. The CDR3 reads CASSEFRSQETQYF. CDR3 bases: TGTGCCAGCAGTGAATTCCGGTCCCAAGAGACCCAGTACTTC.

This chain joins TRBV11-3 and TRBJ2-2; TRBD2 matches at 14 bases. With V trimmed by 0 bases and J by 4 bases, 10 bases remained unmatched. This CDR3 has 20 amino acids. CDR1 and CDR2 (germline): SGHNT, YENEEA. CDR3 nucleotides: TGTGCCAGCAGCTTAGATCTATTCTTCGGGACTAGCGGGAGCACCGGGGAGCTGTTTTTT. Protein sequence: CASSLDLFFGTSGSTGELFF.

Of note for this clone: The same CDR3 also results from other DNA sequences found in this sample. This sequence joins TRBV28 and TRBJ1-1, with D perhaps matching TRBD1 (6 bases). V lost 3 bases and J lost 5, with 7 bases in between. Germline CDR1 MDHEN, CDR2 SYDVKM. This CDR3 contains 12 residues. CDR3 DNA: TGTGCCAGCAGTTTGAGGGGGACTGAAGCTTTCTTT. This translates into CASSLRGTEAFF.

This clone was observed once. The V gene is TRBV5-1, the J gene TRBJ2-1; D gene uncertain. V gave up 3 bases and J gave up 0 bases, with 10 bases separating them. This CDR3 is 15 amino acids long. Looked up from germline, CDR1 is SGHRS and CDR2 is YFSETQ. The CDR3 protein is CASSSVTSSYNEQFF. For the CDR3, the DNA is TGCGCCAGCAGCTCCGTGACAAGCTCCTACAATGAGCAGTTCTTC.

The chain links TRBV19 to TRBJ1-3; no clear D gene. Germline CDR1 LNHDA, CDR2 SQIVND (reference sequence). Between the trimmed V and J ends, which lost 3 bases and 0 bases, there was a span of 9 bases. This CDR3 has 15 amino acids. In nucleotides, the CDR3 is TGTGCCAGTAGTATGAAGGAGACCTCTGGAAACACCATATATTTT. This gives the protein CASSMKETSGNTIYF.